The 14 T cell receptor beta chains below come from one sample, sequenced in a study of spatial heterogeneity in lung cancer. Sample time point: blood at routine non-recurrence follow-up after resection. Whole RNA obtained from tumor, nontumor lung or frozen PBMC underwent sequencing without sorting. TCRdb processed the 5' RACE reads anew with MiXCR; each CDR3 protein has one entry. The table includes about 52,000 distinct CDR3 sequences, 6.5% to 7.5% detected once. Sample: PBMCs, taken at follow-up. The origin of the receptors is a female donor with early-stage non-small cell lung cancer.

This clonotype has ten or more counts. V is TRBV29-1 and J is TRBJ2-1, with 9 bases identical to TRBD2. From germline, CDR1 is SQVTM and CDR2 ANQGSEA. V dropped 6 bases and J dropped 0; count of bases not matched to a gene: 6. The CDR3 is 15 amino acids. The CDR3 DNA is TGCAGCGTGCTAGCGGGGAAGAGCTCCTACAATGAGCAGTTCTTC. Translation: CSVLAGKSSYNEQFF.

This clonotype was seen repeatedly, ten times or more. The chain couples TRBV15 to TRBJ2-1; 8 bases map to TRBD2. After removal of 1 base from V and 8 bases from J, the junction contained 7 bases not matched to a gene. The CDR3 runs to 15 residues. Germline CDR1 is LNHNV and CDR2 is YYDKDF (reference sequence). This CDR3 is CATSRAGTREDEQFF. The CDR3 nucleotides read TGTGCCACCAGCAGAGCCGGGACTAGAGAGGATGAGCAGTTCTTC. Combining the CDR3 with reference TRBV15 and TRBJ2-1 gives the whole variable domain DAMVIQNPRYQVTQFGKPVTLSCSQTLNHNVMYWYQQKSSQAPKLLFHYYDKDFNNEADTPDNFQSRRPNTSFCFLDIRSPGLGDTAMYLCATSRAGTREDEQFFGPGTRLTVL.

This rearrangement joins TRBV19 to TRBJ1-1; D is undetermined. CDR3 size: 16 residues. In germline, CDR1 is LNHDA, CDR2 SQIVND (reference sequence). The V end lost 0 bases, the J end lost 1 base, and 12 bases lay between the germline ends. In nucleotides, the CDR3 is TGTGCCAGTAGTATAGATGGCGACTCAACGAACACTGAAGCTTTCTTT. Translated, it gives CASSIDGDSTNTEAFF.

Many counts were recorded for this clonotype. V usage is TRBV23-1 and J usage is TRBJ2-2; no clear D gene. TRBV23-1 is designated an ORF whose function remains uncertain. V was trimmed by 4 bases and J by 6 bases, leaving 9 bases between them. This CDR3 comprises 13 residues. CDR3 amino acids: CASSPRWSGELFF. The CDR3 DNA reads as TGCGCCAGCAGTCCCCGGTGGTCCGGGGAGCTGTTTTTT.

This clonotype came up many times. The rearrangement uses TRBV6-2 or TRBV6-3 and TRBJ2-2; D not certain. CDR3 size: 16 residues. Germline values: CDR1 MNHEY, CDR2 SVGEGT. Trimming removed 5 bases at V and 1 base at J, with 14 bases between. The CDR3 spells CASSIITVLNTGELFF. The CDR3, as DNA: TGTGCCAGCAGTATCATCACGGTACTGAACACCGGGGAGCTGTTTTTT.

The chain carries TRBV21-1 and TRBJ2-4; the table calls TRBD2, which could not be checked here. TRBV21-1 is reported as a pseudogene. There are 19 residues in the CDR3. In nucleotides, the CDR3 is TGTGCCAGCAGCAAAGAGACAGCGGGGGGATCGCTAGCCAAAAACATTCAGTACTTC. Translated, it gives CASSKETAGGSLAKNIQYF.

This clonotype was counted at least ten times. The rearrangement uses TRBV12-5 and TRBJ2-5; a possible D gene is TRBD2 (5 bases). CDR1 and CDR2 (germline): LGHNT, FRNRAP. The CDR3 has 17 residues. V was shortened by 0 bases and J by 4 bases, with 18 bases between the two germline ends. CDR3 sequence reads: CASGLVRSGLGGETQYF. For the CDR3, the DNA is TGTGCTAGTGGTTTGGTACGGAGCGGCCTAGGTGGAGAGACCCAGTACTTC.

There are many counts of this clonotype. The chain combines TRBV12-3 or TRBV12-4 with TRBJ1-1, with 8 bases aligning to TRBD1. The CDR3 has 14 amino acids. V lost 6 bases, J lost 5 bases, and 8 bases stayed unmatched. The CDR3 region is CASSFRTGHTEAFF. CDR3 coding DNA: TGTGCCAGCAGCTTTCGGACAGGGCATACTGAAGCTTTCTTT.

This clonotype came up a few times. The chain couples TRBV30 to TRBJ2-6, with 9 positions matching TRBD1. Germline V gene data show CDR1 as GTSNPN and CDR2 as SVGIG (reference sequence). The V segment lost 4 bases and the J segment 3 bases; nucleotides outside the gene matches: 10. CDR3 length: 17 residues. CDR3 in DNA: TGTGCCTGGACCAAAAAACAGGGGGCCGTTGGGGCCAACGTCCTGACTTTC. Encoded protein: CAWTKKQGAVGANVLTF.

This clonotype was observed a handful of times. The chain combines TRBV5-4 with TRBJ2-1, with TRBD2 matching 10 bases. The J segment lost 9 bases and the V segment lost 7 bases, leaving 7 bases of the junction unmatched. CDR1 is SGHNT, CDR2 YYREEE, per germline (reference sequence). The CDR3 consists of 13 residues. The CDR3 bases are TGTGCCAGCGGCGCTAGCGGGGGTGCTGAGCAGTTCTTC. It yields the protein CASGASGGAEQFF.

There are many counts of this clonotype. The genes are TRBV11-2 and TRBJ2-3; D not resolved. V was pared by 10 bases and J by 2 bases, with 19 bases between. Germline V gives CDR1 SGHAT, CDR2 FQNNGV. The CDR3 is 15 amino acids. CDR3 nucleotide sequence: TGTGCCACCATAAGAACCAGCTCCCTCACAGATACGCAGTATTTT. This codes for CATIRTSSLTDTQYF. Drawing the rest from reference TRBV11-2 and TRBJ2-3, the complete variable domain is EAGVAQSPRYKIIEKRQSVAFWCNPISGHATLYWYQQILGQGPKLLIQFQNNGVVDDSQLPKDRFSAERLKGVDSTLKIQPAKLEDSAVYLCATIRTSSLTDTQYFGPGTRLTVL.

CDR3 protein: CSARDHAGGNYGYTF. CDR3 coding DNA: TGCAGTGCTAGAGATCACGCAGGGGGCAACTATGGCTACACCTTC. The rearrangement joins TRBV20-1 to TRBJ1-2, with TRBD1 matching 8 bases. The CDR3 covers 15 residues. The V segment lost 0 bases and the J segment 2 bases; nucleotides outside the gene matches: 5. CDR1 is DFQATT and CDR2 is SNEGSKA in the germline V gene (reference sequence).

In this sample, this clonotype turned up many times. V and J are TRBV12-5 and TRBJ2-4; D possibly corresponds to TRBD2 (6 bases). Germline V gene lookup returns CDR1 LGHNT and CDR2 FRNRAP. The CDR3 runs to 16 residues. With 0 bases removed from V and 7 bases from J, the gap between germline ends came to 16 bases. The CDR3 nucleotides are TGTGCTAGTGGTTTGGTACCCCCGGAGGGCGAGAACATTCAGTACTTC. It yields the protein CASGLVPPEGENIQYF.

This clonotype has a count of ten or more. The chain couples TRBV21-1 to TRBJ2-5; the table assigns TRBD1, which was not confirmed against the DNA. TRBV21-1 is an annotated pseudogene. The CDR3 totals 17 residues. The CDR3 spells CASSTRTGGVPQETQYF. CDR3 sequence (DNA): TGTGCCAGCAGCACCCGGACAGGGGGTGTCCCTCAAGAGACCCAGTACTTC.